What follows are 24 T cell receptor beta chains derived from one specimen sequenced in a study of T cell responses to AZD1222 COVID-19 vaccine. TCRdb's copy holds only in-frame clones and misses some; the assay was immunoSEQ multiplex PCR. Among some 98,000 clones, about 81% were seen once, and the ten largest hold 14%. The sample here was peripheral blood, taken 28 days after the second AZD1222 dose. The receptors derive from an adult who received the AZD1222 COVID-19 vaccine.

The J gene is TRBJ1-2, the V gene TRBV20-1; TRBD1 matches 9 bases. V lost 3 bases to trimming and J lost 7 bases; unmatched junction nucleotides: 9. Germline CDR1 is DFQATT and CDR2 is SNEGSKA (reference sequence). The CDR3 consists of 14 residues. This chain's CDR3 is CSASSTGQGFGYTF. For the CDR3, the DNA is TGCAGTGCTAGTAGTACGGGACAGGGATTTGGCTACACCTTC.

The chain employs TRBV4-1 and TRBJ2-1; 10 bases line up with TRBD2. V was clipped by 2 bases and J by 1 base; unmatched bases: 2. Germline CDR1 reads MGHRA; CDR2 reads YSYEKL. The CDR3 loop spans 16 amino acids. CDR3 sequence: CASSQQLAGSYNEQFF. CDR3 DNA sequence: TGCGCCAGCAGCCAACAACTAGCGGGATCCTACAATGAGCAGTTCTTC.

The J gene is TRBJ2-7, the V gene TRBV7-9; D not resolved. Per the germline V gene, CDR1 is SEHNR and CDR2 is FQNEAQ (reference sequence). The V end lost 2 bases, the J end lost 2 bases, and 7 bases lay between the germline ends. The CDR3 runs 13 residues. The chain's CDR3 is CASSLRGTYEQYF. CDR3 sequence (DNA): TGTGCCAGCAGCTTACGAGGAACCTACGAGCAGTACTTC.

The genes are TRBV28 and TRBJ2-7, with D perhaps matching TRBD2 (6 bases). V was cut by 4 bases and J by 2 bases, with 12 bases left in between. Germline CDR1 MDHEN, CDR2 SYDVKM. This CDR3 region has 14 residues. CDR3 amino acids: CASSSGTPPYEQYF. The CDR3 DNA reads TGTGCCAGCAGTTCCGGGACTCCCCCCTACGAGCAGTACTTC.

CDR3 bases: TGTGCCAGCAGCCAAGTCAGGCTAGCGGGAGCCCCCGCCGGGGAGCTGTTTTTT. Its translation: CASSQVRLAGAPAGELFF. The chain couples TRBV3-1 (or the pseudogene TRBV3-2) to TRBJ2-2, with 10 positions matching TRBD2. The junction had 11 bases not matched to a gene; V was cut back by 1 base and J by 6 bases. Germline V lookup: CDR1 LGHDT, CDR2 YNNKEL (reference sequence). The CDR3 contains 18 residues.

The chain links TRBV3-1 (or the pseudogene TRBV3-2) to TRBJ2-5; weak D call: TRBD1 (5 bases). Trimming left V 4 bases short and J 5 bases short, with 14 bases between. The CDR3 consists of 14 residues. Germline assignment: CDR1 LGHDT and CDR2 YNNKEL (reference sequence). CDR3 amino acids: CASSLRYQGETQYF. CDR3 coding DNA: TGTGCCAGCAGCCTGAGATATCAGGGTGAGACCCAGTACTTC.

DNA for the CDR3: TGTGCCACCAGTGACCCCCGGGACAGGGATAGAGATACGCAGTATTTT. Amino acid sequence: CATSDPRDRDRDTQYF. This chain links TRBV24-1 with TRBJ2-3; the match to TRBD1 covers 9 bases. After removal of 4 bases from V and 5 bases from J, the junction contained 9 bases not matched to a gene. There are 16 residues in the CDR3. CDR1 is KGHDR and CDR2 is SFDVKD in the germline V gene.

The gene calls are TRBV7-2 and TRBJ1-5, with D hard to call. The germline CDR1 and CDR2 sequences are SGHTA and FQGNSA. This CDR3 contains 15 residues. Trimming cost V 5 bases and J 3 bases, with 14 bases left between them. In nucleotides, the CDR3 is TGTGCCAGCAGCCCCTTTTCGGGTTTCAATCAGCCCCAGCATTTT. Translating it yields CASSPFSGFNQPQHF.

This chain uses TRBV11-2 with TRBJ2-1; 10 positions agree with TRBD2. Germline values: CDR1 SGHAT, CDR2 FQNNGV. The CDR3 extends over 18 amino acids. J lost 8 bases, V lost 1 base, and 14 bases had no gene match. The CDR3 sequence is CASSLAPGGAGGLDEQFF. The CDR3 coding sequence is TGTGCCAGCAGCTTAGCCCCGGGGGGAGCGGGGGGGCTTGATGAGCAGTTCTTC.

The gene calls are TRBV4-1 and TRBJ2-2, with TRBD1 as a possible D gene (5 bases). This CDR3 region has 17 residues. Trimming took 0 bases from V and 2 from J, leaving 13 bases between them. Germline CDR1 reads MGHRA; CDR2 reads YSYEKL. The CDR3 bases are TGCGCCAGCAGCCAAGACCTAAGACAGTTAAACACCGGGGAGCTGTTTTTT. Translating it yields CASSQDLRQLNTGELFF.

The CDR3, as DNA: TGTGCCAGCAGTGAATCGGGGGGCCTAGGCTCCTACGAGCAGTACTTC. Translated: CASSESGGLGSYEQYF. The J gene is TRBJ2-7, the V gene TRBV25-1, with D possibly being TRBD2 (7 bases). The ends were cut back, 1 base at V and 0 bases at J, with 13 bases in the middle. There are 16 residues in the CDR3. Germline V gives CDR1 MGHDK, CDR2 SYGVNS.

The rearrangement links TRBV2 to TRBJ2-3; D unclear. Germline lookup yields CDR1 SNHLY and CDR2 FYNNEI. V lost 7 bases and J lost 6, with 17 bases in between. The length of the CDR3 is 14 residues. The CDR3 DNA is TGTGCCAGCATCCTGGACGGCCCCGGGGATACGCAGTATTTT. It is translated as CASILDGPGDTQYF.

About this clone: The same CDR3 is also encoded by other DNA sequences in this sample. The V gene is TRBV5-6, the J gene TRBJ1-1; the D is unclear. Germline CDR1 and CDR2: SGHDT and YYEEEE. The CDR3 contains 14 residues. Trimming stripped 0 bases from V and 1 base from J, with 7 bases between. Here the CDR3 reads CASSLGLRNTEAFF. The CDR3 DNA is TGTGCCAGCAGCTTGGGACTGAGGAACACTGAAGCTTTCTTT.

The chain carries TRBV5-1 and TRBJ2-2; D remains unclear. Trimming took off 6 bases at V and 3 bases at J, with 12 bases between the two ends. This CDR3 has 14 amino acids. From germline, CDR1 is SGHRS and CDR2 YFSETQ. The CDR3, as DNA: TGCGCCAGCATGGAGATTTTAGACACCGGGGAGCTGTTTTTT. This encodes CASMEILDTGELFF.

This chain links TRBV2 with TRBJ2-5; D not resolved. The germline V and J ends were trimmed by 5 bases and 1 base, with 8 bases remaining between them. This CDR3 spans 13 amino acids. Per germline, CDR1 SNHLY and CDR2 FYNNEI. The CDR3, as DNA: TGTGCCAGCAGTTGGGCGGTCCAAGAGACCCAGTACTTC. This codes for CASSWAVQETQYF.

The rearrangement uses TRBV6-6 and TRBJ1-5, with no clear D. Germline V gene lookup returns CDR1 MNHNY and CDR2 SVGAGI (reference sequence). The V gene lost 7 bases and the J gene lost 3 bases, with 10 bases spanning the gap. This CDR3 comprises 13 residues. The CDR3 protein is CASTQGLNQPQHF. As DNA, the CDR3 is TGTGCCAGCACTCAAGGGCTCAATCAGCCCCAGCATTTT.

This clone was picked up one time. This chain links TRBV19 with TRBJ2-1; D is undetermined. This CDR3 is built from 13 residues. Per germline, CDR1 LNHDA and CDR2 SQIVND (reference sequence). V was shortened by 5 bases and J by 9 bases, with 14 bases between the two germline ends. CDR3 nucleotides: TGTGCCAGTAGTGCAGACTCGACCAGTGAGCAGTTCTTC. Translation gives CASSADSTSEQFF.

CDR3 loop: CASSRVPGQAATNEKLFF. The CDR3 bases are TGCGCCAGCAGCCGTGTTCCGGGACAGGCGGCAACTAATGAAAAACTGTTTTTT. The chain joins TRBV4-1 to TRBJ1-4; 8 bases fit TRBD1. The CDR3 consists of 18 residues. After removal of 4 bases from V and 0 bases from J, the junction contained 10 bases not matched to a gene. The germline CDR1 and CDR2 sequences are MGHRA and YSYEKL.

The rearrangement uses TRBV5-1 and TRBJ1-1; TRBD1 might be the D (5 bases). V lost 5 bases and J lost 1, with 6 bases in between. Germline V gene lookup returns CDR1 SGHRS and CDR2 YFSETQ. The CDR3 is 12 amino acids. The CDR3 reads CASRTANTEAFF. The CDR3 DNA sequence: TGCGCCAGCAGGACAGCGAACACTGAAGCTTTCTTT.

This clone was counted a single time. The V gene is TRBV10-1, the J gene TRBJ2-3, with TRBD2 identical over 7 bases. The CDR3 spans 14 residues. The germline CDR1 and CDR2 sequences are WNHNN and SYGVQD (reference sequence). Trimming cost V 5 bases and J 2 bases; bases outside gene matches: 4. The CDR3 protein is CASSLLATTDTQYF. The CDR3 nucleotides are TGCGCCAGCAGTCTACTAGCGACCACAGATACGCAGTATTTT.

This chain links TRBV5-5 with TRBJ1-6, with D uncertain. This CDR3 is 13 amino acids long. Trimming stripped 10 bases from V and 6 bases from J, with 14 bases between. Germline assignment: CDR1 SGHKS and CDR2 YYEKEE (reference sequence). The CDR3 DNA follows: TGTGCCTCTCATCCGGGCCCTAATTCACCCCTCCACTTT. It codes for CASHPGPNSPLHF.

The rearrangement joins TRBV5-1 to TRBJ2-3; 8 nucleotides line up with TRBD1. Losses at the gene ends were 7 bases for V and 0 bases for J; bases not matched to a gene: 4. The CDR3 is 14 amino acids. Germline CDR1 and CDR2: SGHRS and YFSETQ. Here the CDR3 reads CASGTGFSTDTQYF. The CDR3 DNA reads as TGCGCCAGCGGGACAGGTTTTAGCACAGATACGCAGTATTTT.

J is TRBJ1-5 and V is TRBV12-5, with D uncertain. The length of the CDR3 is 12 residues. V lost 6 bases and J lost 6, with 9 bases in between. CDR1 and CDR2 (germline): LGHNT, FRNRAP. CDR3 in amino acids: CASGLPSQPQHF. The CDR3 DNA is TGTGCTAGTGGCCTGCCGAGTCAGCCCCAGCATTTT.

The rearrangement links TRBV6-5 to TRBJ1-2; D is ambiguous. Germline V gene sequence: CDR1 MNHEY, CDR2 SVGAGI. Deletions cut 7 bases from V and 4 bases from J, with 10 bases between. The CDR3 runs 12 residues. The CDR3 reads CASKTDPYGYTF. Written as DNA, the CDR3 is TGTGCCAGCAAAACGGATCCCTATGGCTACACCTTC.